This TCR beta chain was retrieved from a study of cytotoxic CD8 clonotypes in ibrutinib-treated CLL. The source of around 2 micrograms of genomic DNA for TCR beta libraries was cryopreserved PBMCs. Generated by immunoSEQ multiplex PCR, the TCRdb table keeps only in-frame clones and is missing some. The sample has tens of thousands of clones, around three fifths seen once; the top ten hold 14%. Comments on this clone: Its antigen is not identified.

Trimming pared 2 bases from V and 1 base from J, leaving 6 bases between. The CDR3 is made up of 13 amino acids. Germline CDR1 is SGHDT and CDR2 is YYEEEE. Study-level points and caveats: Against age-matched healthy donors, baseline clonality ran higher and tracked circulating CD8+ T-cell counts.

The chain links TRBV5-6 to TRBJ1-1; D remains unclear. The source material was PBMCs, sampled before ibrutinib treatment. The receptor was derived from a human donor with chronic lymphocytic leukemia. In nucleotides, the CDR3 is TGTGCCAGCAGCTTTTGGGAGAACACTGAAGCTTTCTTT. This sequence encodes CASSFWENTEAFF. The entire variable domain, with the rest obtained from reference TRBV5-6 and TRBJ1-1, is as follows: DAGVTQSPTHLIKTRGQQVTLRCSPKSGHDTVSWYQQALGQGPQFIFQYYEEEERQRGNFPDRFSGHQFPNYSSELNVNALLLGDSALYLCASSFWENTEAFFGQGTRLTVV.